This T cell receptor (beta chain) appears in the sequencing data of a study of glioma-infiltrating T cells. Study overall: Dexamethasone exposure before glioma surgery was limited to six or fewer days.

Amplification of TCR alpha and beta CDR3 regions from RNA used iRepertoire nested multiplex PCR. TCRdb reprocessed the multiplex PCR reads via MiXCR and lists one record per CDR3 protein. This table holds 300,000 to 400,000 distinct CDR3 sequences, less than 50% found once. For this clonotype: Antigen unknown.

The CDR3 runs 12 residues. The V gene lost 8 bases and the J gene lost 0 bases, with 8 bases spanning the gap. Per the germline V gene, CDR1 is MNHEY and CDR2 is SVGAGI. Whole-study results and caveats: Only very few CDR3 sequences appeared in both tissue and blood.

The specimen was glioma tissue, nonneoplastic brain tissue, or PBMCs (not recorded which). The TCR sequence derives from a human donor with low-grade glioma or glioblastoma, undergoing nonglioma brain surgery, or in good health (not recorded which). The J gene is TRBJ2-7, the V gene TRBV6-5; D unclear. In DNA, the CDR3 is TGTGCCAGCGAGACGGTCTCCTACGAGCAGTACTTC. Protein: CASETVSYEQYF.